The clone carrying this TCR beta chain was counted ten times or more. The record originates from a study of early T cells in non-severe SARS-CoV-2 infection. J was trimmed by 7 bases and V by 5 bases; bases with no gene match: 17. The CDR3 covers 15 residues. Per the germline V gene, CDR1 is DFQATT and CDR2 is SNEGSKA (reference sequence). TCRdb reanalysed the 5' RACE reads using MiXCR and keeps one entry per CDR3 protein. Here the sample spans around 46,000 distinct CDR3 sequences, around a tenth being singletons. This chain connects TRBV20-1 to TRBJ2-7, with 7 positions matching TRBD2. The sequencing input was whole blood. This TCR derives from an adult who was a healthcare worker with PCR-confirmed SARS-CoV-2 infection or an uninfected control (not recorded which). The CDR3 nucleotides read TGCAGTGCTGGCTTAGGGCCTAGCGGCTTCGGGGAGCAGTACTTC. This codes for CSAGLGPSGFGEQYF.